This TCR beta chain stems from a study of blood T cell repertoires in COVID-19. Study overall: COVID-19 samples, acute and convalescent, were from the United States, Italy and Spain. Sources were T cells, B-cell-depleted T cells, or PBMCs; the material itself was cDNA or gDNA.

Authors' data handling: Amplification with reference gene primers provided the estimates of nucleated cell counts. Clones were read by immunoSEQ multiplex PCR, and TCRdb kept only the in-frame ones, dropping some. V, J and clone size were drawn from that table, and D and trimming were deduced from the DNA. Of a few hundred thousand clones in the sample, roughly 85% were seen once. V shed 3 bases, J shed 5 bases, and the junction held 12 bases outside the gene matches. CDR3 length equals 17 residues. Germline V gene sequence: CDR1 LNHDA, CDR2 SQIVND (reference sequence). The specimen sequenced was peripheral blood. V and J are TRBV19 and TRBJ2-3; TRBD1 agrees at 9 bases. The TCR comes from a human donor in a cohort sampled during active COVID-19. The CDR3 sequence is CASSILLRDRVGDTQYF. CDR3 sequence (DNA): TGTGCCAGTAGTATCCTCCTCCGGGACAGGGTAGGAGATACGCAGTATTTT.